A single sample gave rise to the 31 T cell receptor beta chains below, sequenced in a study of beta chain features in type 1 diabetes. Expressed TCRB transcripts were sequenced after all isolated RNA was converted to cDNA. Method: immunoSEQ multiplex PCR; TCRdb's copy keeps in-frame clones and lacks some. The repertoire holds around 280,000 clones, with over 14% as singletons. What these receptors recognize is not known. General study points: All four CD4+ subsets from Type 1 diabetes patients carried moderately but significantly shorter TCRB CDR3s.

The specimen sequenced was naive CD4+ T cells from blood. Receptor source: a man aged 18 to 29 with type 1 diabetes.

This chain uses TRBV28 with TRBJ2-5; possible D gene TRBD1, 6 bases. With 4 bases removed from V and 5 bases from J, the gap between germline ends came to 11 bases. This CDR3 spans 13 amino acids. The V gene's germline CDR1 is MDHEN and CDR2 SYDVKM. CDR3 protein: CASSSGATETQYF. The CDR3 DNA reads TGTGCCAGCAGTTCAGGGGCGACGGAGACCCAGTACTTC. Based on the CDR3 plus reference TRBV28 and TRBJ2-5, the full variable domain is DVKVTQSSRYLVKRTGEKVFLECVQDMDHENMFWYRQDPGLGLRLIYFSYDVKMKEKGDIPEGYSVSREKKERFSLILESASTNQTSMYLCASSSGATETQYFGPGTRLLVL.

This clone was seen more than once but under ten times. This chain uses TRBV18 with TRBJ2-7, with D perhaps TRBD2 (5 bases). Germline V gives CDR1 KGHSH, CDR2 LQKENI. The CDR3 extends over 14 amino acids. V lost 3 bases, J lost 2 bases, and 11 bases lay in between. The CDR3 nucleotides are TGTGCCAGCTCACCTTCTAGCCAAACCTACGAGCAGTACTTC. It yields the protein CASSPSSQTYEQYF. Looking up the rest from reference TRBV18 and TRBJ2-7 gives the full variable domain: NAGVMQNPRHLVRRRGQEARLRCSPMKGHSHVYWYRQLPEEGLKFMVYLQKENIIDESGMPKERFSAEFPKEGPSILRIQQVVRGDSAAYFCASSPSSQTYEQYFGPGTRLTVT.

Only a few counts were recorded for this clone. The chain couples TRBV29-1 to TRBJ2-1; 7 bases align to TRBD2. V dropped 2 bases and J dropped 2; count of bases not matched to a gene: 6. Germline V gene sequence: CDR1 SQVTM, CDR2 ANQGSEA. The length of the CDR3 is 15 residues. The DNA for the CDR3 is TGCAGCGTTGAATCAGGGACTACCACCTACAATGAGCAGTTCTTC. This codes for CSVESGTTTYNEQFF.

The chain employs TRBV2 and TRBJ2-4; 11 bases match TRBD1. The trim removed 5 bases at V and 7 bases at J, leaving 10 bases unmatched. The CDR3 spans 16 residues. Germline V gene sequence: CDR1 SNHLY, CDR2 FYNNEI. The CDR3 region is CASSPDGDRGWNIQYF. DNA of the CDR3: TGTGCCAGCAGTCCAGATGGGGACAGGGGGTGGAACATTCAGTACTTC.

This clone was seen a few times. V and J are TRBV28 and TRBJ2-3; TRBD1 is a possible D gene (5 bases). The CDR3 totals 17 residues. Germline V lookup: CDR1 MDHEN, CDR2 SYDVKM. V lost 3 bases and J lost 0, with 16 bases in between. This CDR3 reads CASSFSGLSLSTDTQYF. The CDR3 DNA sequence: TGTGCCAGCAGTTTTTCAGGGCTAAGCCTTAGCACAGATACGCAGTATTTT.

To note about this clone: At one boundary the junction diverges from the germline segment, which might be a read error. The chain has TRBV27 and TRBJ2-5; 7 bases agree with TRBD1. CDR1 MNHEY and CDR2 SMNVEV come from the germline V gene (reference sequence). This CDR3 region has 15 residues. CDR3 amino acids: CASSLSDRQGETQYF. CDR3 DNA: TGTGCCAGCAGTCTATCGGACAGGCAGGGAGAGACCCAGTACTTC.

The CDR3 DNA reads TGTGCCAGCAGCGTAGCCCCGACAGCCCAGCAGTTCTTC. Its translation is CASSVAPTAQQFF. The rearrangement uses TRBV9 and TRBJ2-1, with a possible D match to TRBD1 (5 bases). The CDR3 covers 13 residues. V lost 0 bases, J lost 11 bases, and 12 bases lay in between. Germline lookup yields CDR1 SGDLS and CDR2 YYNGEE. Filled out from reference TRBV9 and TRBJ2-1, the complete variable domain reads DSGVTQTPKHLITATGQRVTLRCSPRSGDLSVYWYQQSLDQGLQFLIQYYNGEERAKGNILERFSAQQFPDLHSELNLSSLELGDSALYFCASSVAPTAQQFFGPGTRLTVL.

This clone turned up a few times. Here the CDR3 DNA reads TGTGCCAGCAGCCTAGACGACAGGGCACCCTACGAGCAGTACTTC. Amino acid sequence: CASSLDDRAPYEQYF. J is TRBJ2-7 and V is TRBV7-2; 7 bases agree with TRBD1. The germline V gene has CDR1 SGHTA and CDR2 FQGNSA. Germline trimming cut 5 bases from V and 2 bases from J; bases unmatched to any gene: 9. This CDR3 has 15 amino acids.

This clone came up a few times. V gene TRBV5-1 combines with J gene TRBJ1-4; 8 nucleotides line up with TRBD1. Germline values: CDR1 SGHRS, CDR2 YFSETQ. Unmatched junction bases numbered 3, after V lost 3 bases and J lost 5 bases. The CDR3 runs 14 residues. The CDR3 spells CASSYWTGNEKLFF. The CDR3 DNA reads as TGCGCCAGCAGCTATTGGACAGGGAATGAAAAACTGTTTTTT.

This chain connects TRBV28 to TRBJ2-7, with a weak D call TRBD2 (7 bases). The CDR3 covers 14 residues. Per germline, CDR1 MDHEN and CDR2 SYDVKM. V lost 1 base and J lost 6, with 13 bases in between. CDR3 sequence: CASSLSGGRFEQYF. CDR3 DNA sequence: TGTGCCAGCAGTTTATCCGGGGGGCGTTTCGAGCAGTACTTC.

This chain links TRBV5-1 with TRBJ1-1; TRBD1 agrees at 7 bases. The CDR3 contains 15 residues. The V segment lost 4 bases and the J segment 1 base; nucleotides outside the gene matches: 7. CDR1 is SGHRS, CDR2 YFSETQ, per germline. CDR3 in amino acids: CASSVPGQRNTEAFF. DNA of the CDR3: TGCGCCAGCAGCGTCCCGGGACAGAGGAACACTGAAGCTTTCTTT.

The V gene is TRBV30, the J gene TRBJ2-7; 9 bases agree with TRBD1. Per germline, CDR1 GTSNPN and CDR2 SVGIG (reference sequence). V lost 1 base to trimming and J lost 2 bases; unmatched junction nucleotides: 6. This CDR3 has 15 residues. CDR3 DNA sequence: TGTGCCTGGAGTGAACACAGGGGGCTGGCCTACGAGCAGTACTTC. It encodes CAWSEHRGLAYEQYF. The entire variable domain, with the rest obtained from reference TRBV30 and TRBJ2-7, is as follows: SQTIHQWPATLVQPVGSPLSLECTVEGTSNPNLYWYRQAAGRGLQLLFYSVGIGQISSEVPQNLSASRPQDRQFILSSKKLLLSDSGFYLCAWSEHRGLAYEQYFGPGTRLTVT.

This clone showed up just a few times. This chain uses TRBV9 with TRBJ2-1; 7 positions match TRBD2. The CDR3 length is 15 residues. Trimming cost V 3 bases and J 0 bases; bases outside gene matches: 3. CDR1 SGDLS and CDR2 YYNGEE come from the germline V gene. CDR3 sequence: CASSASGSSYNEQFF. The CDR3 DNA reads as TGTGCCAGCAGCGCTAGCGGAAGCTCCTACAATGAGCAGTTCTTC.

The chain links TRBV7-2 to TRBJ2-5, with D perhaps TRBD2 (5 bases). This CDR3 is 16 amino acids long. Germline V gene sequence: CDR1 SGHTA, CDR2 FQGNSA. With 1 base removed from V and 2 bases from J, the gap between germline ends came to 14 bases. In DNA, the CDR3 is TGTGCCAGCAGCTTAGAGGCAGCGGAGGAACAAGAGACCCAGTACTTC. This encodes CASSLEAAEEQETQYF.

The chain links TRBV28 to TRBJ1-2; perhaps TRBD1 as D (5 bases). Germline CDR1 is MDHEN and CDR2 is SYDVKM. V gave up 5 bases and J gave up 0 bases, with 13 bases separating them. The length of the CDR3 is 15 residues. This CDR3 is CASSPSTTANYGYTF. Here the CDR3 DNA reads TGTGCCAGCAGTCCCTCCACGACAGCTAACTATGGCTACACCTTC.

This clone was recorded a few times. V gene TRBV7-9 combines with J gene TRBJ1-1, with D unresolved. V lost 5 bases and J lost 1, with 5 bases in between. Per the germline V gene, CDR1 is SEHNR and CDR2 is FQNEAQ (reference sequence). This CDR3 has 12 residues. The CDR3 protein is CASSTQNTEAFF. CDR3 sequence (DNA): TGTGCCAGCAGCACACAGAACACTGAAGCTTTCTTT.

The chain links TRBV10-3 to TRBJ2-1; 8 bases match TRBD2. V was pared by 7 bases and J by 8 bases, with 10 bases of the junction left unmatched. CDR1 and CDR2 (germline): ENHRY, SYGVKD. CDR3 size: 14 residues. CDR3 region: CAITRAGAVDEQFF. The CDR3 region has the DNA TGTGCCATCACCCGAGCGGGAGCGGTCGATGAGCAGTTCTTC.

In this sample, this clone turned up a few times. The chain employs TRBV28 and TRBJ2-7; D gene ambiguous. Trimming took 6 bases from V and 2 from J, leaving 5 bases between them. Per germline, CDR1 MDHEN and CDR2 SYDVKM. This CDR3 region has 11 residues. CDR3 DNA sequence: TGTGCCAGCAGCACTACCTACGAGCAGTACTTC. Its translation is CASSTTYEQYF.

The chain recombines TRBV27 with TRBJ2-7, with 12 bases matching TRBD2. V lost 4 bases, J lost 1 base, and 8 bases stayed unmatched. The CDR3 sequence is 17 residues long. Germline V gene sequence: CDR1 MNHEY, CDR2 SMNVEV (reference sequence). CDR3 nucleotides: TGTGCCAGCAGTTCAGACCTAGCGGGAGGGGCGTCCTACGAGCAGTACTTC. This encodes CASSSDLAGGASYEQYF.

This clone appeared a few times. This rearrangement joins TRBV2 to TRBJ2-1; 8 nucleotides line up with TRBD2. Germline loops: CDR1 SNHLY, CDR2 FYNNEI. V shed 8 bases, J shed 4 bases, and the junction held 7 bases outside the gene matches. This CDR3 region has 14 residues. CDR3 coding DNA: TGTGCCAGCGAGCGGGAGTCACCTTACAATGAGCAGTTCTTC. Translation: CASERESPYNEQFF. The full variable domain, completed using reference TRBV2 and TRBJ2-1, is EPEVTQTPSHQVTQMGQEVILRCVPISNHLYFYWYRQILGQKVEFLVSFYNNEISEKSEIFDDQFSVERPDGSNFTLKIRSTKLEDSAMYFCASERESPYNEQFFGPGTRLTVL.

The chain joins TRBV28 to TRBJ2-1, with 8 bases that match TRBD2. J lost 3 bases, V lost 6 bases, and 10 bases had no gene match. There are 16 residues in the CDR3. The V gene's germline CDR1 is MDHEN and CDR2 SYDVKM. CDR3 sequence reads: CASRLGTRSYYNEQFF. DNA for the CDR3: TGTGCCAGCAGGTTGGGGACTAGATCGTACTACAATGAGCAGTTCTTC.

Only a few counts were recorded for this clone. The rearrangement joins TRBV18 to TRBJ1-1; D possibly corresponds to TRBD1 (5 bases). The V gene lost 4 bases and the J gene lost 0 bases, with 18 bases spanning the gap. This CDR3 spans 17 amino acids. Germline V lookup: CDR1 KGHSH, CDR2 LQKENI. This CDR3 is CASSLRPGDSMNTEAFF. For the CDR3, the DNA is TGTGCCAGCTCACTACGGCCTGGTGACAGTATGAACACTGAAGCTTTCTTT. Using reference TRBV18 and TRBJ1-1 for the parts outside the CDR3, the full variable domain is NAGVMQNPRHLVRRRGQEARLRCSPMKGHSHVYWYRQLPEEGLKFMVYLQKENIIDESGMPKERFSAEFPKEGPSILRIQQVVRGDSAAYFCASSLRPGDSMNTEAFFGQGTRLTVV.

The V and J genes are TRBV28 and TRBJ2-7; D is perhaps TRBD1 (5 bases). Germline V lookup: CDR1 MDHEN, CDR2 SYDVKM. The CDR3 spans 12 residues. V lost 4 bases and J 9 bases, leaving 13 bases between the germline ends. CDR3 sequence reads: CASSSPSGAQYF. CDR3 DNA sequence: TGTGCCAGCAGTTCCCCCAGTGGGGCGCAGTACTTC.

The CDR3 DNA reads as TGTGCCAGCAGCTTGAGCGGAACCAAAAACATTCAGTACTTC. It is translated as CASSLSGTKNIQYF. The chain couples TRBV5-6 to TRBJ2-4; TRBD2 might be the D (5 bases). Trimming left V 1 base short and J 2 bases short, with 7 bases between. Germline-derived CDR1 and CDR2 are SGHDT and YYEEEE. The CDR3 contains 14 residues.

This clone was counted between two and nine times. The gene calls are TRBV7-2 and TRBJ2-5, with 10 bases matching TRBD2. The CDR3 has 16 amino acids. V lost 5 bases to trimming and J lost 5 bases; unmatched junction nucleotides: 11. From germline, CDR1 is SGHTA and CDR2 FQGNSA. CDR3 sequence: CASSPLKRGGRETQYF. CDR3 sequence (DNA): TGTGCCAGCAGCCCTCTCAAGCGGGGGGGCCGGGAGACCCAGTACTTC.

This clone has just a few counts. This chain links TRBV2 with TRBJ1-1; D uncertain. Germline CDR1 and CDR2: SNHLY and FYNNEI. Trimming removed 2 bases at V and 0 bases at J, with 7 bases between. The length of the CDR3 is 14 residues. The DNA for the CDR3 is TGTGCCAGCAGTGAAAATCGGGTGAACACTGAAGCTTTCTTT. Translation: CASSENRVNTEAFF.

In the case of this clone: Germline is not matched at one junction end, which may reflect a read error. The rearrangement joins TRBV7-9 to TRBJ2-1, with D possibly TRBD2 on 5 matching bases. This CDR3 region has 8 residues. CDR1 SEHNR and CDR2 FQNEAQ come from the germline V gene (reference sequence). The CDR3 coding sequence is TGCGGAGGCGATGAGCAGTTCTTC. This sequence encodes CGGDEQFF.

Concerning this clone: Other DNA sequences in this sample translate to the same CDR3. The rearrangement links TRBV20-1 to TRBJ2-7; 7 bases line up with TRBD2. This CDR3 contains 11 residues. Germline V gives CDR1 DFQATT, CDR2 SNEGSKA (reference sequence). V shed 6 bases and J 3 bases; nucleotides not matched to a gene: 2. The CDR3 bases are TGCAGTGCGAGGACTAGCTACGAGCAGTACTTC. Translation gives CSARTSYEQYF.

The table lists this clone with a few counts. The chain is built from TRBV28 and TRBJ2-7; TRBD2 is a possible D gene (6 bases). The CDR3 covers 14 residues. The germline V and J ends were trimmed by 5 bases and 1 base, with 12 bases remaining between them. The germline CDR1 and CDR2 sequences are MDHEN and SYDVKM. This CDR3 is CASSLLLASYEQYF. CDR3 DNA sequence: TGTGCCAGCAGTCTCCTCCTAGCGTCCTACGAGCAGTACTTC. Filled out from reference TRBV28 and TRBJ2-7, the complete variable domain reads DVKVTQSSRYLVKRTGEKVFLECVQDMDHENMFWYRQDPGLGLRLIYFSYDVKMKEKGDIPEGYSVSREKKERFSLILESASTNQTSMYLCASSLLLASYEQYFGPGTRLTVT.

This clone appeared a few times. V gene TRBV15 combines with J gene TRBJ2-2, with a tentative D call TRBD1 (5 bases). The CDR3 runs to 15 residues. Trimming took off 4 bases at V and 3 bases at J, with 12 bases between the two ends. Germline V gene sequence: CDR1 LNHNV, CDR2 YYDKDF (reference sequence). The CDR3 DNA reads TGTGCCACCAGCATTCTTCAGGGCTACACCGGGGAGCTGTTTTTT. Encoded protein: CATSILQGYTGELFF.

Only a few counts were recorded for this clone. The chain couples TRBV7-9 to TRBJ2-3; TRBD1 aligns across 7 bases. V gave up 5 bases and J gave up 8 bases; unmatched junction bases: 1. The length of the CDR3 is 11 residues. The germline gives CDR1 SEHNR, CDR2 FQNEAQ (reference sequence). CDR3 coding DNA: TGTGCCAGCAGCACAGGGGTTACGCAGTATTTT. Translated: CASSTGVTQYF.